This T cell receptor beta chain was retrieved from a study of beta chain features in type 1 diabetes. Study in general: Patients shared similar age, gender and cell yields with healthy donors. Examined across all samples were about 99,000,000 sorted cells. Overall study results and limits: Diminished insertions and augmented deletions at VDJ junctions characterized type 1 diabetes patients. People with Type 1 diabetes carried modestly yet significantly shorter TCRB CDR3s in all four CD4+ subsets.

With regard to this clone: Its antigen is undetermined.

The CDR3 totals 17 residues. J was trimmed by 4 bases and V by 1 base; bases with no gene match: 8. From germline, CDR1 is GTSNPN and CDR2 SVGIG (reference sequence). The sequenced template was cDNA made from the entire isolated RNA. The repertoire was sequenced with immunoSEQ multiplex PCR; TCRdb's copy has only in-frame clones and lacks some. The sample yields some 200,000 clones, roughly 17% seen once. This receptor was taken from a man aged 25 to 40 with type 1 diabetes. The chain employs TRBV30 and TRBJ2-1, with 12 bases lining up with TRBD2. Input material: naive CD4+ T cells from blood. The DNA for the CDR3 is TGTGCCTGGAGTGGGGGATCTACTAGCGGGAGGTACAATGAGCAGTTCTTC. This encodes CAWSGGSTSGRYNEQFF.